This T cell receptor (beta chain) derives from a study of T cell responses to AZD1222 COVID-19 vaccine. General study points: None of the repertoires were sampled until the peak T cell response had passed. Donors in the cohort were predominantly white British and more often female, and clonal diversity was possibly underestimated. Spike-specific TCR breadth and depth went up after people got two AZD1222 doses. Spike as a whole was targeted by vaccine-associated CD4 TCRs, dominant at 160-218 and 743-854.

This clone was picked up one time. Its target is not known. Repertoires were generated with immunoSEQ multiplex PCR, while TCRdb's copy carries only in-frame clones and drops some. The table includes 95,000 to 100,000 clones, 88% detected once. This clonotype originated in an adult who received the AZD1222 COVID-19 vaccine. The material sequenced was peripheral blood, taken 28 days after the second AZD1222 dose.

Here the CDR3 DNA reads TGTGCCAGCAGCCAAGATCCAGACTCCCTAGTAAGGAATGAGCAGTTCTTC. It yields the protein CASSQDPDSLVRNEQFF. The chain has TRBV3-1 (or the pseudogene TRBV3-2) and TRBJ2-1, with D unresolved. V shed 0 bases and J shed 7 bases, with 19 bases lying between them. This CDR3 is built from 17 residues. Germline V gives CDR1 LGHDT, CDR2 YNNKEL (reference sequence).